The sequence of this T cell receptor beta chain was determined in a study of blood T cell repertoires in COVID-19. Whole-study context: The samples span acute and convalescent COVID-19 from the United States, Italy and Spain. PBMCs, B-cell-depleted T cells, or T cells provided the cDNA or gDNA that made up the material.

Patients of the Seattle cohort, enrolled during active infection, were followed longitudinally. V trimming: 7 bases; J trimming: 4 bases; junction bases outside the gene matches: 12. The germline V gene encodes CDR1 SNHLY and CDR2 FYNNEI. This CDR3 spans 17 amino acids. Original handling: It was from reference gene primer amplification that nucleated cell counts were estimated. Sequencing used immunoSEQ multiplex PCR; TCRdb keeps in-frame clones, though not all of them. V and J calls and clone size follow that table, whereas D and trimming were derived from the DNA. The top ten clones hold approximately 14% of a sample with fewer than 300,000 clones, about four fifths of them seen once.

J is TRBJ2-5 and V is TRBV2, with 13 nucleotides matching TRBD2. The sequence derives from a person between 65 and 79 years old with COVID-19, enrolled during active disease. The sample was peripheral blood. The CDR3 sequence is CASTLLRLAGGGETQYF. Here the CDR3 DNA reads TGTGCCAGCACTCTACTTAGACTAGCGGGAGGAGGAGAGACCCAGTACTTC. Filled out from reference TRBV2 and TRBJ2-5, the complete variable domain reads EPEVTQTPSHQVTQMGQEVILRCVPISNHLYFYWYRQILGQKVEFLVSFYNNEISEKSEIFDDQFSVERPDGSNFTLKIRSTKLEDSAMYFCASTLLRLAGGGETQYFGPGTRLLVL.